This TCR beta chain was observed in a study of breast tumors, draining lymph nodes, adjacent tissues. TCRdb reprocessed the multiplex PCR reads with MiXCR, giving one entry per CDR3 protein. The repertoire holds roughly 220,000 distinct CDR3 sequences, with around 35% as singletons. J lost 7 bases, V lost 3 bases, and 9 bases had no gene match. The CDR3 totals 15 residues. Germline CDR1 and CDR2: WNHNN and SYGVQD (reference sequence). Points from the study as a whole: Tumor T cell lymph node origin was a supported hypothesis, not proven.

As to this clonotype: Its antigen is not known.

Axillary draining lymph nodes of breast cancer patients supplied the node samples. Sequenced sample: axillary lymph node tissue. The rearrangement uses TRBV10-1 and TRBJ2-7; TRBD2 agrees at 10 bases. The TCR was taken from a female donor with breast cancer. Some clones in this sample may be carry-over from other donors' samples. CDR3 nucleotides: TGCGCCAGCAGTGACACTAGCGGGGCCGTGGGGGAGCAGTACTTC. Encoded protein: CASSDTSGAVGEQYF.